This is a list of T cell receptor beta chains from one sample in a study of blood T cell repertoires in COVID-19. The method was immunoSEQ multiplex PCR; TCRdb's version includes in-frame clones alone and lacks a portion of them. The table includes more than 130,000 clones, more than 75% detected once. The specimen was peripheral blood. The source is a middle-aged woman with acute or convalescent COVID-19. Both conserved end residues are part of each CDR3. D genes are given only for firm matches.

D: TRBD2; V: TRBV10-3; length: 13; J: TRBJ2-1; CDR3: CAINREAYNEQFF; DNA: TGTGCCATCAACCGGGAGGCTTACAATGAGCAGTTCTTC
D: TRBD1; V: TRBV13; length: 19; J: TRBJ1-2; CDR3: CASSSTRRDRGPYRYGYTF; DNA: TGTGCCAGCAGCTCCACCCGGCGGGACAGGGGACCCTATCGCTATGGCTACACCTTC
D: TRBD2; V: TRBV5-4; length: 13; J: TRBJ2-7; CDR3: CASSPRDYGEQYF; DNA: TGTGCCAGCAGCCCTCGGGACTACGGCGAGCAGTACTTC
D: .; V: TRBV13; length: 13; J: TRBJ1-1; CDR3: CASRRREAAEAFF; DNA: TGTGCCAGCAGACGTCGGGAGGCGGCTGAAGCTTTCTTT
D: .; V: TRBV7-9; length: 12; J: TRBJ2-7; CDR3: CASSPWPYEQYF; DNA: TGTGCCAGCAGCCCCTGGCCCTACGAGCAGTACTTC
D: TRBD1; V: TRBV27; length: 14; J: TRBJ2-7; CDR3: CASSFKTGGYEQYF; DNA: TGTGCCAGCAGTTTCAAGACAGGGGGCTACGAGCAGTACTTC
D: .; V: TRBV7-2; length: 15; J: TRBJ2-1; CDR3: CASSLVAADYNEQFF; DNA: TGTGCCAGCAGCTTAGTAGCGGCAGACTACAATGAGCAGTTCTTC
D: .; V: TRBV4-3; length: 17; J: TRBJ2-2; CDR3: CASSQALAREVTGELFF; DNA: TGCGCCAGCAGCCAAGCATTGGCGAGAGAGGTCACCGGGGAGCTGTTTTTT
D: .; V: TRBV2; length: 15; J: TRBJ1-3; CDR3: CASSEFQGPGNTIYF; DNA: TGTGCCAGCAGTGAATTTCAGGGGCCAGGAAACACCATATATTTT
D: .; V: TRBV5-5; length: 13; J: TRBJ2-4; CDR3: CASTTIGGNIQYF; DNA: TGTGCCAGCACCACAATCGGAGGTAACATTCAGTACTTC